These 18 T cell receptor beta chains were all obtained from the same sample, sequenced in a study of shared clonotypes between healthy human individuals. The method was immunoSEQ multiplex PCR; TCRdb's version includes in-frame clones alone and lacks a portion of them. Among some 1,400,000 clones listed, about 96% were seen once. Material: naive CD4+ T cells sorted from blood. The subset denotes: CD45RA+ positively selected. The receptor set was obtained from a man aged 30 to 45 in good health.

This sequence joins TRBV6-9 and TRBJ2-2, with 7 bases fitting TRBD1. V lost 6 bases to trimming and J lost 0 bases; unmatched junction nucleotides: 7. CDR1 is MNHGY and CDR2 is SVAAGI in the germline V gene. The CDR3 is made up of 16 amino acids. This CDR3 is CASSPGQTSNTGELFF. The CDR3 DNA reads as TGTGCCAGCAGCCCGGGACAGACTTCGAACACCGGGGAGCTGTTTTTT.

The chain combines TRBV18 with TRBJ2-5, with D unresolved. Germline CDR1 is KGHSH and CDR2 is LQKENI. V was shortened by 1 base and J by 5 bases, with 11 bases between the two germline ends. There are 14 residues in the CDR3. The DNA for the CDR3 is TGTGCCAGCTCACCACAGTATGGGTCGGAGACCCAGTACTTC. Translating gives CASSPQYGSETQYF. The variable domain in full, with the rest retrieved from reference TRBV18 and TRBJ2-5, is NAGVMQNPRHLVRRRGQEARLRCSPMKGHSHVYWYRQLPEEGLKFMVYLQKENIIDESGMPKERFSAEFPKEGPSILRIQQVVRGDSAAYFCASSPQYGSETQYFGPGTRLLVL.

Only one count was recorded for this clone. Other DNA variants within this sample encode the same CDR3. V gene TRBV7-9 combines with J gene TRBJ2-5, with TRBD2 identical over 7 bases. The germline V gene has CDR1 SEHNR and CDR2 FQNEAQ (reference sequence). The CDR3 has 13 residues. V gave up 5 bases and J gave up 5 bases; unmatched junction bases: 5. The CDR3 region has the DNA TGTGCCAGCAGCCCGGGGGGTCGGGAGACCCAGTACTTC. Its protein product is CASSPGGRETQYF.

This chain connects TRBV5-4 to TRBJ2-3; TRBD2 matches 7 bases. The V gene end was trimmed by 3 bases and the J gene end by 2 bases; junction bases not matched to a gene: 9. The CDR3 has 16 residues. Germline-derived CDR1 and CDR2 are SGHNT and YYREEE (reference sequence). The CDR3 sequence: CASSSDLAAFTDTQYF. As DNA, the CDR3 is TGTGCCAGCAGCTCCGATCTAGCGGCGTTCACAGATACGCAGTATTTT.

This chain joins TRBV29-1 and TRBJ2-3; a possible D gene is TRBD1 (5 bases). Between the trimmed V and J ends, which lost 8 bases and 2 bases, there was a span of 11 bases. Germline V CDR1 and CDR2: SQVTM, ANQGSEA. The CDR3 covers 12 residues. The CDR3: CSTDGATDTQYF. The CDR3 bases are TGCAGCACCGATGGGGCCACAGATACGCAGTATTTT.

The chain carries TRBV2 and TRBJ1-1, with D perhaps TRBD1 (5 bases). The germline gives CDR1 SNHLY, CDR2 FYNNEI. V was cut by 5 bases and J by 2 bases, with 12 bases left in between. The CDR3 spans 14 residues. This CDR3 reads CASSSRDRNTEAFF. As DNA, the CDR3 is TGTGCCAGCAGTTCCCGGGACCGTAACACTGAAGCTTTCTTT.

The CDR3 nucleotides read TGTGCCATACAGGGGAACTATGGCTACACCTTC. It is translated as CAIQGNYGYTF. V and J are TRBV6-5 and TRBJ1-2; 7 bases fit TRBD1. Germline loops: CDR1 MNHEY, CDR2 SVGAGI. With 10 bases clipped from V and 2 bases from J, the junction kept 1 base outside the gene matches. There are 11 residues in the CDR3.

The chain joins TRBV2 to TRBJ2-1; D remains unclear. The CDR3 extends over 15 amino acids. CDR1 is SNHLY, CDR2 FYNNEI, per germline. Trimming shortened V by 6 bases and J by 0 bases, and 12 bases separated the two germline ends. The CDR3 protein is CASSPATFSYNEQFF. CDR3 sequence (DNA): TGTGCCAGCAGCCCAGCGACTTTCTCCTACAATGAGCAGTTCTTC. The full variable domain, with the rest looked up from reference TRBV2 and TRBJ2-1, is EPEVTQTPSHQVTQMGQEVILRCVPISNHLYFYWYRQILGQKVEFLVSFYNNEISEKSEIFDDQFSVERPDGSNFTLKIRSTKLEDSAMYFCASSPATFSYNEQFFGPGTRLTVL.

The chain employs TRBV19 and TRBJ2-7; a possible D gene is TRBD2 (6 bases). The CDR3 is made up of 14 amino acids. Trimming shortened V by 4 bases and J by 5 bases, and 15 bases separated the two germline ends. CDR1 is LNHDA and CDR2 is SQIVND in the germline V gene (reference sequence). CDR3 residues: CASSTSSAGNEQYF. CDR3 nucleotide sequence: TGTGCCAGTAGTACGTCTAGCGCGGGAAACGAGCAGTACTTC.

V and J are TRBV10-1 and TRBJ2-5, with D possibly being TRBD2 (6 bases). V was clipped by 10 bases and J by 5 bases, with 8 bases between them. The CDR3 runs to 10 residues. Germline values: CDR1 WNHNN, CDR2 SYGVQD (reference sequence). CDR3 sequence reads: CATREETQYF. CDR3 sequence (DNA): TGCGCCACCCGGGAGGAGACCCAGTACTTC.

A single count supports this clone. This rearrangement joins TRBV29-1 to TRBJ2-1; TRBD1 agrees at 9 bases. CDR1 and CDR2 (germline): SQVTM, ANQGSEA. The V segment lost 7 bases and the J segment 6 bases; nucleotides outside the gene matches: 4. The CDR3 is made up of 12 amino acids. The CDR3, as DNA: TGCAGCGGAAACAGGGGGCTCAATGAGCAGTTCTTC. This gives the protein CSGNRGLNEQFF.

V gene TRBV6-1 combines with J gene TRBJ2-5; perhaps TRBD1 as D (5 bases). The V and J ends lost 5 bases and 4 bases respectively, with 11 bases between them. CDR3 length: 13 amino acids. Germline V lookup: CDR1 MNHNS, CDR2 SASEGT. The CDR3, as DNA: TGTGCCAGCAGTCGAAGACAGATAGAGACCCAGTACTTC. It codes for CASSRRQIETQYF.

The V gene is TRBV18, the J gene TRBJ2-2, with unresolved D. Germline V gene data show CDR1 as KGHSH and CDR2 as LQKENI. Trimming left V 3 bases short and J 8 bases short, with 10 bases between. This CDR3 comprises 13 residues. CDR3 DNA: TGTGCCAGCTCACCTCAAGTCGCGGGGGAGCTGTTTTTT. As protein: CASSPQVAGELFF.

The chain joins TRBV5-1 to TRBJ1-1, with D perhaps matching TRBD1 (5 bases). Per germline, CDR1 SGHRS and CDR2 YFSETQ. Trimming removed 1 base at V and 9 bases at J, with 16 bases between. This CDR3 has 14 residues. The CDR3: CASSLTGGDGKAFF. The CDR3 DNA is TGCGCCAGCAGCTTGACTGGGGGGGACGGCAAAGCTTTCTTT.

The V call is TRBV5-4, the J call TRBJ2-7; 10 bases agree with TRBD2. This CDR3 has 16 residues. The germline gives CDR1 SGHNT, CDR2 YYREEE (reference sequence). V was clipped by 1 base and J by 4 bases; unmatched bases: 8. The CDR3 loop is CASSLSVFSGRYEQYF. The CDR3 DNA is TGTGCCAGCAGCTTGTCCGTCTTTAGCGGGAGGTACGAGCAGTACTTC.

The CDR3 is CASSALAGRPYEQYF. In nucleotides, the CDR3 is TGTGCCAGCAGCGCACTAGCGGGAAGGCCCTACGAGCAGTACTTC. The genes are TRBV9 and TRBJ2-7; 10 bases line up with TRBD2. The CDR3 is 15 amino acids. V was clipped by 3 bases and J by 2 bases; unmatched bases: 5. Germline loops: CDR1 SGDLS, CDR2 YYNGEE. The full variable domain, its missing parts supplied by reference TRBV9 and TRBJ2-7, is DSGVTQTPKHLITATGQRVTLRCSPRSGDLSVYWYQQSLDQGLQFLIQYYNGEERAKGNILERFSAQQFPDLHSELNLSSLELGDSALYFCASSALAGRPYEQYFGPGTRLTVT.

This chain joins TRBV5-1 and TRBJ2-5; D assignment may be TRBD1 or TRBD2 (5 bases each). V was pared by 4 bases and J by 3 bases, with 16 bases between. This CDR3 has 15 amino acids. Germline CDR1 is SGHRS and CDR2 is YFSETQ. CDR3 sequence reads: CASSVTGTREETQYF. The CDR3 DNA follows: TGCGCCAGCAGCGTCACCGGGACCCGCGAAGAGACCCAGTACTTC.

This chain uses TRBV9 with TRBJ2-1, with 7 bases fitting TRBD1. The CDR3 totals 16 residues. V lost 1 base to trimming and J lost 2 bases; unmatched junction nucleotides: 6. In germline, CDR1 is SGDLS, CDR2 YYNGEE. The CDR3 sequence: CASSVRGQGAYNEQFF. CDR3 DNA: TGTGCCAGCAGCGTACGAGGGCAGGGGGCCTACAATGAGCAGTTCTTC. Combining the CDR3 with reference TRBV9 and TRBJ2-1 gives the whole variable domain DSGVTQTPKHLITATGQRVTLRCSPRSGDLSVYWYQQSLDQGLQFLIQYYNGEERAKGNILERFSAQQFPDLHSELNLSSLELGDSALYFCASSVRGQGAYNEQFFGPGTRLTVL.